What follows are 11 T cell receptor beta chains derived from one specimen sequenced in a study of shared clonotypes between healthy human individuals. The protocol was immunoSEQ multiplex PCR, while the TCRdb copy is restricted to in-frame clones and leaves out a portion. Of 2 million to 2.5 million clones listed, 85% to 95% are singletons. Sequenced input: naive CD4+ T cells sorted from blood. Described subset: CD45RA+ positively selected. These TCRs come from a man aged 18 to 29 in good health.

The chain links TRBV7-9 to TRBJ2-7; 8 bases are shared with TRBD2. This CDR3 contains 16 residues. J gave up 6 bases and V 6 bases, and 16 bases lay outside the gene matches. The germline V gene has CDR1 SEHNR and CDR2 FQNEAQ (reference sequence). CDR3 in amino acids: CASSYSGLAGVTEQYF. The CDR3 DNA reads TGTGCCAGCAGTTATTCCGGACTAGCAGGCGTAACCGAGCAGTACTTC.

The rearrangement links TRBV25-1 to TRBJ1-4; D perhaps matches TRBD1 (6 bases). V was shortened by 2 bases and J by 3 bases, with 13 bases between the two germline ends. The CDR3 is made up of 16 amino acids. The germline gives CDR1 MGHDK, CDR2 SYGVNS. As DNA, the CDR3 is TGTGCCAGCAGTGAACCCCCCGACAGGCCTAATGAAAAACTGTTTTTT. This encodes CASSEPPDRPNEKLFF.

The chain combines TRBV18 with TRBJ2-5, with D unclear. In germline, CDR1 is KGHSH, CDR2 LQKENI. V gave up 4 bases and J gave up 4 bases, with 1 base separating them. CDR3 size: 10 residues. CDR3 sequence (DNA): TGTGCCAGCTCACGAGAGACCCAGTACTTC. Translation gives CASSRETQYF.

The V call is TRBV27, the J call TRBJ1-1; D is unresolved. Germline loops: CDR1 MNHEY, CDR2 SMNVEV (reference sequence). The CDR3 extends over 13 amino acids. V lost 5 bases, J lost 5 bases, and 12 bases lay in between. The CDR3 sequence: CASSTSGPTEAFF. The CDR3 nucleotides read TGTGCCAGCAGTACCTCAGGCCCTACTGAAGCTTTCTTT.

This chain joins TRBV5-1 and TRBJ2-7; TRBD2 is a possible D gene (6 bases). CDR3 length: 15 amino acids. V dropped 2 bases and J dropped 6 bases, with 18 bases sitting between them. CDR1 SGHRS and CDR2 YFSETQ come from the germline V gene. The CDR3 DNA is TGCGCCAGCAGCTTACTAGCAATCGGTAAGGGCGAGCAGTACTTC. Amino acids: CASSLLAIGKGEQYF. Full variable domain (remainder filled in from reference TRBV5-1 and TRBJ2-7): KAGVTQTPRYLIKTRGQQVTLSCSPISGHRSVSWYQQTPGQGLQFLFEYFSETQRNKGNFPGRFSGRQFSNSRSEMNVSTLELGDSALYLCASSLLAIGKGEQYFGPGTRLTVT.

This clone was recorded once. The chain couples TRBV6-5 to TRBJ2-7; TRBD1 agrees at 7 bases. Germline V gene lookup returns CDR1 MNHEY and CDR2 SVGAGI. J was trimmed by 3 bases and V by 4 bases; bases with no gene match: 3. The CDR3 length is 13 residues. CDR3 sequence (DNA): TGTGCCAGCAGTTCGAGGACAGGCTACGAGCAGTACTTC. This translates into CASSSRTGYEQYF.

The rearrangement uses TRBV28 and TRBJ2-5; no definite D call. Trimming took off 2 bases at V and 5 bases at J, with 21 bases between the two ends. This CDR3 comprises 17 residues. Germline V gene data show CDR1 as MDHEN and CDR2 as SYDVKM. The CDR3 here is CASSLSSWLGSDETQYF. The CDR3 DNA sequence: TGTGCCAGCAGTTTAAGTAGTTGGTTGGGGTCAGACGAGACCCAGTACTTC.

The rearrangement links TRBV28 to TRBJ1-5; TRBD1 agrees at 9 bases. J was trimmed by 4 bases and V by 6 bases; bases with no gene match: 7. The CDR3 runs to 15 residues. Germline CDR1 reads MDHEN; CDR2 reads SYDVKM. In DNA, the CDR3 is TGTGCCAGCAGCCCAGGGACAGGGTGGAATCAGCCCCAGCATTTT. It encodes CASSPGTGWNQPQHF.

The chain carries TRBV6-6 and TRBJ2-2, with TRBD2 matching 7 bases. The germline CDR1 and CDR2 sequences are MNHNY and SVGAGI (reference sequence). V shed 2 bases, J shed 2 bases, and the junction held 5 bases outside the gene matches. The CDR3 has 16 residues. CDR3 region: CASSYGTTINTGELFF. The CDR3 nucleotides read TGTGCCAGCAGTTACGGGACTACCATAAACACCGGGGAGCTGTTTTTT.

The rearrangement uses TRBV30 and TRBJ1-1; D ambiguous. Trimming cost V 1 base and J 7 bases, with 7 bases left between them. This CDR3 spans 11 amino acids. The germline V gene has CDR1 GTSNPN and CDR2 SVGIG (reference sequence). This CDR3 is CAWSAGSEAFF. CDR3 nucleotide sequence: TGTGCCTGGAGTGCGGGGAGTGAAGCTTTCTTT.

The CDR3 spells CASSLYDRPNTEAFF. The CDR3 nucleotides read TGCGCCAGCAGCTTGTATGATAGACCGAACACTGAAGCTTTCTTT. V gene TRBV5-1 combines with J gene TRBJ1-1; D unclear. CDR3 size: 15 residues. Trimming removed 1 base from V and 1 base from J, with 11 bases in between. Germline CDR1 and CDR2: SGHRS and YFSETQ.